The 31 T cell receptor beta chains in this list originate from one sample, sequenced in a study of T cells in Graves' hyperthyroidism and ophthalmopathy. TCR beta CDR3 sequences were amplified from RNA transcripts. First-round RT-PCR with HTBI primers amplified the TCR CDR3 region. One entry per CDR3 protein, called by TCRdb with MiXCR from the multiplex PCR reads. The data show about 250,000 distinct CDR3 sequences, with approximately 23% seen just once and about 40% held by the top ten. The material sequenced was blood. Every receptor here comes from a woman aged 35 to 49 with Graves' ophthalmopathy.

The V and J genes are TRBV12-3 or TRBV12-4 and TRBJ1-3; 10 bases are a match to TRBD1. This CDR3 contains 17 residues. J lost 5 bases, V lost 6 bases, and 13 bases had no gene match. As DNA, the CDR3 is TGTGCCAGCAGGGGGGGGACAGGGGATAGAAAAAGAAACACCATATATTTT. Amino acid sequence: CASRGGTGDRKRNTIYF.

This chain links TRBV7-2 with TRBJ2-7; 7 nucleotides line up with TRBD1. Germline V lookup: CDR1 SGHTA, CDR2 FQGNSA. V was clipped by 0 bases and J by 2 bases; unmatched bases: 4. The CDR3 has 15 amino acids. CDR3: CASSLAVGQPYEQYF. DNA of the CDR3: TGTGCCAGCAGCTTAGCGGTGGGACAGCCCTACGAGCAGTACTTC.

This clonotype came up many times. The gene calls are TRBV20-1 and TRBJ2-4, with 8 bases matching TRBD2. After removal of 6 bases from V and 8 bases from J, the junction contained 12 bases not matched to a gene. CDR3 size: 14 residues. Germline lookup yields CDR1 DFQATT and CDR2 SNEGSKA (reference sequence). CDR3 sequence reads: CSANVAGLIDIQYF. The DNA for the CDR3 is TGCAGTGCAAACGTAGCGGGGCTAATTGACATTCAGTACTTC.

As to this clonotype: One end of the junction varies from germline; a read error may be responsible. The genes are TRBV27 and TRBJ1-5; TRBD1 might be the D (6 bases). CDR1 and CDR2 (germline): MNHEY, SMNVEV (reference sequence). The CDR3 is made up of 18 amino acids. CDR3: CASSSIFSAGAGNKPQHF. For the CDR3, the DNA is TGTGCCAGCAGTTCCATATTCTCGGCAGGGGCTGGCAATAAGCCCCAGCATTTT.

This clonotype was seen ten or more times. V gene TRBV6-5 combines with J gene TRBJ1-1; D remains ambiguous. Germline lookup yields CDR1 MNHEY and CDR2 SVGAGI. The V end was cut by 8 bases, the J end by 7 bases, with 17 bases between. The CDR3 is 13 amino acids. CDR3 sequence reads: CASVGPGINEAFF. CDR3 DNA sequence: TGTGCCAGCGTTGGCCCGGGGATTAATGAAGCTTTCTTT.

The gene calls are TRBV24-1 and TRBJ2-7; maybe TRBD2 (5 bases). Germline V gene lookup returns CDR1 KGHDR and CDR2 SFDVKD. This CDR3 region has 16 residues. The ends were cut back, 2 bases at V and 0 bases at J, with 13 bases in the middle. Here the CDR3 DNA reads TGTGCCACCAGTGATTCAGGCCGGGGAAACTCCTACGAGCAGTACTTC. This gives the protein CATSDSGRGNSYEQYF.

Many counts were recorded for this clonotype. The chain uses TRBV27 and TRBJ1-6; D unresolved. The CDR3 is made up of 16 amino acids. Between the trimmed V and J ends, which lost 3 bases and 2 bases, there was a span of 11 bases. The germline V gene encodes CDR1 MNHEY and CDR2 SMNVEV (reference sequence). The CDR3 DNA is TGTGCCAGCAGTTTGGGCAGTAGGGCCTATAATTCACCCCTCCACTTT. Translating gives CASSLGSRAYNSPLHF.

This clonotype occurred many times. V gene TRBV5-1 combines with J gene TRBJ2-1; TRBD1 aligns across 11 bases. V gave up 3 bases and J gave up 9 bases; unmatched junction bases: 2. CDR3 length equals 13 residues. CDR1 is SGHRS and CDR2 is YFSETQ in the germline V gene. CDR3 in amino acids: CASSWTGGSEQFF. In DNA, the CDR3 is TGCGCCAGCAGCTGGACAGGGGGCAGTGAGCAGTTCTTC.

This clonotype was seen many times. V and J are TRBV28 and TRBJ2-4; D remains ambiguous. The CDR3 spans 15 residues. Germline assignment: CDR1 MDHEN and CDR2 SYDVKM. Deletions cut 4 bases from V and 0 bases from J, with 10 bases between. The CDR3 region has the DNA TGTGCCAGCAGTTCGGCAGACCTAGCCAAAAACATTCAGTACTTC. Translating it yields CASSSADLAKNIQYF.

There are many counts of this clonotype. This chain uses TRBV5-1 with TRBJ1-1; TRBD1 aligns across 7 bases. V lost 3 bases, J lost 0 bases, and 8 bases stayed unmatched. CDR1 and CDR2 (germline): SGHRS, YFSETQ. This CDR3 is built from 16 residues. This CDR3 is CASSSGTAIMNTEAFF. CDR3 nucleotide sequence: TGCGCCAGCAGCTCCGGGACAGCGATTATGAACACTGAAGCTTTCTTT.

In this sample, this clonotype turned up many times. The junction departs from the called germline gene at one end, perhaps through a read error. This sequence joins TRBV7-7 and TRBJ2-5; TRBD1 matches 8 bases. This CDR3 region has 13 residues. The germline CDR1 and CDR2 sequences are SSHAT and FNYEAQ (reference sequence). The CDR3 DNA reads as TGTGCTAGCAGCCGTGACAGGGGTGAGACCCAGTACTTC. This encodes CASSRDRGETQYF.

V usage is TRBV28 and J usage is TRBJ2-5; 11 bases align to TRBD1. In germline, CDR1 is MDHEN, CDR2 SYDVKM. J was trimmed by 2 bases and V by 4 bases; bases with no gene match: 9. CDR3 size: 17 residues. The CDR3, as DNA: TGTGCCAGCAGTTCCCGGACAGGGGGCTGGGGTCAAGAGACCCAGTACTTC. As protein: CASSSRTGGWGQETQYF.

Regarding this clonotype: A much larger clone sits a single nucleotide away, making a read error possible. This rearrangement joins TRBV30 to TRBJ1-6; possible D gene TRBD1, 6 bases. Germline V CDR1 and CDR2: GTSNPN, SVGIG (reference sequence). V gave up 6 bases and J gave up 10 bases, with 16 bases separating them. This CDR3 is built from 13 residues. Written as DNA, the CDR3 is TGTGCCTGCTGTGGGTCAGGGGAATCACCCCTCCACTTT. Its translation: CACCGSGESPLHF.

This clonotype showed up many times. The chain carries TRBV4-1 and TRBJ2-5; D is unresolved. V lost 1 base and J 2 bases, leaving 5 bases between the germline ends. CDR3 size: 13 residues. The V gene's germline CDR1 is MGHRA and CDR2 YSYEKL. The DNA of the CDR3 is TGCGCCAGCAGCCAAGTTGTTCAAGAGACCCAGTACTTC. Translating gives CASSQVVQETQYF.

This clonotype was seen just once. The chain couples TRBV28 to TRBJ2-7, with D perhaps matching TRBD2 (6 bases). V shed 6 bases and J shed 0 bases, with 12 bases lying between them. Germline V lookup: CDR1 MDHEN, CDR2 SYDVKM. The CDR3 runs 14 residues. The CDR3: CASRWGVSSYEQYF. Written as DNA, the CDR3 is TGTGCCAGCAGATGGGGGGTGAGCTCCTACGAGCAGTACTTC. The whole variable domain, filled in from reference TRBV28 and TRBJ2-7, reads DVKVTQSSRYLVKRTGEKVFLECVQDMDHENMFWYRQDPGLGLRLIYFSYDVKMKEKGDIPEGYSVSREKKERFSLILESASTNQTSMYLCASRWGVSSYEQYFGPGTRLTVT.

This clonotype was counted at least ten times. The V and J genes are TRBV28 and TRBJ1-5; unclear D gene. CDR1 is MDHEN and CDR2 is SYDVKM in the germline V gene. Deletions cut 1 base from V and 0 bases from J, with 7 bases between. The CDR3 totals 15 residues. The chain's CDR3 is CASSLYQSSNQPQHF. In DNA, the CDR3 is TGTGCCAGCAGTTTATATCAGAGTAGCAATCAGCCCCAGCATTTT.

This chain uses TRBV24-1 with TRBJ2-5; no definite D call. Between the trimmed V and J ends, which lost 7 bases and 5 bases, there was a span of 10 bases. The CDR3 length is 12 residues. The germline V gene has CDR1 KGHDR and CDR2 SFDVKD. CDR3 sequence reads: CATRGSRETQYF. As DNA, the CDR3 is TGTGCCACCAGGGGTTCTCGGGAGACCCAGTACTTC.

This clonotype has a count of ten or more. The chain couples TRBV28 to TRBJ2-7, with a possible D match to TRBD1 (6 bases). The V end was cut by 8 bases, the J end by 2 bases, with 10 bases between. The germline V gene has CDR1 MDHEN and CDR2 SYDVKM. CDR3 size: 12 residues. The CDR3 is CASQDSPYEQYF. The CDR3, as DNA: TGTGCCAGCCAGGACAGCCCCTACGAGCAGTACTTC.

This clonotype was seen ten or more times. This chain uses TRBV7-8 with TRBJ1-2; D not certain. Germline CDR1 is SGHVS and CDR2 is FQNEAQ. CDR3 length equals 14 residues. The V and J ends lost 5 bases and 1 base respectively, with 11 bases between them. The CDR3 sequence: CASSPPDRNYGYTF. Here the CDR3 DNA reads TGTGCCAGCAGCCCGCCGGACCGTAACTATGGCTACACCTTC.

CDR3 protein: CASSPRGTYYEQYF. DNA for the CDR3: TGTGCCAGCAGCCCCCGGGGAACGTACTACGAGCAGTACTTC. The V gene is TRBV28, the J gene TRBJ2-7; a possible D gene is TRBD2 (5 bases). CDR3 size: 14 residues. Germline loops: CDR1 MDHEN, CDR2 SYDVKM. With 6 bases removed from V and 3 bases from J, the gap between germline ends came to 15 bases. Full variable domain (missing parts from reference TRBV28 and TRBJ2-7): DVKVTQSSRYLVKRTGEKVFLECVQDMDHENMFWYRQDPGLGLRLIYFSYDVKMKEKGDIPEGYSVSREKKERFSLILESASTNQTSMYLCASSPRGTYYEQYFGPGTRLTVT.

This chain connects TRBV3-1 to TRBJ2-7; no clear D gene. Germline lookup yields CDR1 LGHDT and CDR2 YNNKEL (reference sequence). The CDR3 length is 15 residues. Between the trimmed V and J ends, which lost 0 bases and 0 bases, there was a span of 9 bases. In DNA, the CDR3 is TGTGCCAGCAGCCAAGACATTCACCCCTCCTACGAGCAGTACTTC. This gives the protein CASSQDIHPSYEQYF.

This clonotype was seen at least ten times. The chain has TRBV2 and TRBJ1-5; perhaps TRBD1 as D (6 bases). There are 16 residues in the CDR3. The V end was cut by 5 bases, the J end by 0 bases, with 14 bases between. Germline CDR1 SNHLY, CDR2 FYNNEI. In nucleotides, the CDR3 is TGTGCCAGCAGTCCCGGACAGACCTATAGCAATCAGCCCCAGCATTTT. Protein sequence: CASSPGQTYSNQPQHF.

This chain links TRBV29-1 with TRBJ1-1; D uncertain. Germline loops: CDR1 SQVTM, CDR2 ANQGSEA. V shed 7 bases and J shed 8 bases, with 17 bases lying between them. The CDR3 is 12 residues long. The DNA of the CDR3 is TGCAGCGCAACAAGTGGCACCGGAGAAGCTTTCTTT. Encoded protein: CSATSGTGEAFF.

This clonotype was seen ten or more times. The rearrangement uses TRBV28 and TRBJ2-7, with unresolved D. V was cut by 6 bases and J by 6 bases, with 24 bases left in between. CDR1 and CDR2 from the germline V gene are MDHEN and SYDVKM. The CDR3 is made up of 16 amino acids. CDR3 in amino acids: CASSHHRAPTVGEQYF. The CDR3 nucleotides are TGTGCCAGCAGCCATCATCGGGCGCCTACGGTGGGCGAGCAGTACTTC.

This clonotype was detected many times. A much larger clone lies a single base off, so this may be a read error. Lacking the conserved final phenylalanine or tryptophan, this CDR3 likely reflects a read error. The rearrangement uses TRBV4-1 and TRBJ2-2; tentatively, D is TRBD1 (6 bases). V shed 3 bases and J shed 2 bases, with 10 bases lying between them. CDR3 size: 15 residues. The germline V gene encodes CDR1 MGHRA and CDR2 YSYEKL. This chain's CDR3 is CASSHPGTNTGELFS. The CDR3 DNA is TGCGCCAGCAGCCATCCCGGGACAAACACCGGGGAGCTGTTTTCT.

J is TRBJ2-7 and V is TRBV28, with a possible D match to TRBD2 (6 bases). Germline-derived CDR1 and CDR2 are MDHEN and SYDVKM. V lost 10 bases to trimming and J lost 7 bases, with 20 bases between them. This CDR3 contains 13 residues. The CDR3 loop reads CATSGLPPVEQYF. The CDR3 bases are TGTGCCACCTCGGGACTCCCTCCTGTGGAGCAGTACTTC.

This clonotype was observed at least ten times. CDR3 loop: CASSQIFTGGVETQYF. The CDR3, as DNA: TGCGCCAGCAGCCAAATATTTACAGGGGGCGTAGAGACCCAGTACTTC. The rearrangement joins TRBV4-1 to TRBJ2-5, with 9 bases identical to TRBD1. This CDR3 is built from 16 residues. V trimming: 2 bases; J trimming: 4 bases; junction bases outside the gene matches: 8. Germline V gene data show CDR1 as MGHRA and CDR2 as YSYEKL.

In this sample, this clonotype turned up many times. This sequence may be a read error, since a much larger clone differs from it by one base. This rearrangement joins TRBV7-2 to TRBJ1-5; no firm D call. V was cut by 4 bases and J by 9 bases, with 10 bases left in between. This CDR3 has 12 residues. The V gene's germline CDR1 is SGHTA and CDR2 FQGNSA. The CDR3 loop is CASSSLGRPQHF. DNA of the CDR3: TGTGCCAGCAGCTCTTTAGGACGGCCCCAGCATTTT.

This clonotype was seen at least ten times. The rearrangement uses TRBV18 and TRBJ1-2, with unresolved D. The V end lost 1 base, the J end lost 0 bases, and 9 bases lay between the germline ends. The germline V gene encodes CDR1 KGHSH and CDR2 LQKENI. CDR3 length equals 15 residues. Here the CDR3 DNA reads TGTGCCAGCTCACCACGGGAGAAAACTAACTATGGCTACACCTTC. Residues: CASSPREKTNYGYTF.

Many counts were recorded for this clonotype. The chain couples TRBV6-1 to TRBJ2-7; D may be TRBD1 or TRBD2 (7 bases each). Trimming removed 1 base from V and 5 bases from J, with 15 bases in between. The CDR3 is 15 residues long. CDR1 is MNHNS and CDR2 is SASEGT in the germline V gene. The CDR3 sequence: CASSEVGRGLDEQYF. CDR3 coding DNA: TGTGCCAGCAGTGAAGTTGGGAGGGGGCTGGACGAGCAGTACTTC.

The DNA for the CDR3 is TGTGCCAGTAGTATAGATCGGGGGCCGGTAGAGACCCAGTACTTC. Its translation: CASSIDRGPVETQYF. The V and J genes are TRBV19 and TRBJ2-5; D may correspond to TRBD1 or TRBD2 (6 bases each). Germline CDR1 reads LNHDA; CDR2 reads SQIVND (reference sequence). V lost 0 bases and J 4 bases, leaving 12 bases between the germline ends. The CDR3 is 15 residues long.